A single count supports the clone carrying this T cell receptor (beta chain). The antigen is not known. This record comes from a study of OX40 agonist ivuxolimab in advanced cancers. Study findings and constraints: Not determined was the antigen specificity of the expanded peripheral T cells.

CDR3 length: 14 amino acids. V lost 1 base and J lost 5, with 10 bases in between. CDR1 is LGHNA and CDR2 is YNFKEQ in the germline V gene. Only in-frame clones appear in the TCRdb table, and some are missing; sequencing was by immunoSEQ multiplex PCR. The profile shows 70,000 or so clones, 80% to 90% of them singletons. Samples were taken at baseline and on day 1 of cycles 4 and 7. This material consisted of CD4+ or CD8+ T cells sorted from blood, taken in a trial of the OX40 agonist ivuxolimab. This TCR was sampled from an adult with an advanced solid tumor such as melanoma, head and neck, liver or kidney cancer. The rearrangement uses TRBV4-2 and TRBJ2-3; D call uncertain. For the CDR3, the DNA is TGTGCCAGCAGCCAAGCGGAGCTAGTAGATACGCAGTATTTT. This translates into CASSQAELVDTQYF.